A selection of T cell receptor beta chains follows, all from one sample in a study of cytomegalovirus exposure and HLA in healthy donors. Method: immunoSEQ multiplex PCR; TCRdb's copy keeps in-frame clones and lacks some. The profile shows around 120,000 clones, about 80% of them singletons. The material sequenced was PBMCs. All receptors derive from a female donor in good health and CMV-seropositive. Both conserved end residues are part of each CDR3. A D gene is named only where the DNA matches it firmly. A row's size may be missing; if present it is once, few, many or a size class.

V	size	D	J	DNA	CDR3
TRBV7-9	-	-	TRBJ2-2	TGTGCCAGCAGCTTAGGGGGTCAGGGGAGACACACCGGGGAGCTGTTTTTT	CASSLGGQGRHTGELFF
TRBV18	-	TRBD2	TRBJ2-1	TGTGCCAGCTCACGATGGACTAGCGGGGGGACTTACAATGAGCAGTTCTTC	CASSRWTSGGTYNEQFF
TRBV27	-	-	TRBJ2-3	TGTGCCAGCCTCTCGGCAGATACGCAGTATTTT	CASLSADTQYF
TRBV5-1	few	-	TRBJ1-2	TGCGCCAGCAGCTTGTGGGGCCTTAGGGGTTCTAACTATGGCTACACCTTC	CASSLWGLRGSNYGYTF
TRBV18	-	TRBD1	TRBJ1-2	TGTGCCAGCTCACCACCGAGTCTCCAGGGGGGCCCAGAGGGCTACACCTTC	CASSPPSLQGGPEGYTF
TRBV9	-	-	TRBJ1-3	TGTGCCAGCAGCCCGCGAGGTCCGGGGAGAAGTGGAAACACCATATATTTT	CASSPRGPGRSGNTIYF
TRBV7-2	-	TRBD1	TRBJ1-3	TGTGCCAGCAGCTGGGACAGGTCCTCTGGAAACACCATATATTTT	CASSWDRSSGNTIYF
TRBV7-2	-	TRBD2	TRBJ2-7	TGTGCCGGCAGCTTACAAGGGACTAGCGGGGGGTTGAGCTACGAGCAGTACTTC	CAGSLQGTSGGLSYEQYF
TRBV11-2	once	-	TRBJ2-7	TGTGCCAGCAGCTTAGACCTCTCCTACGAGCAGTACTTC	CASSLDLSYEQYF
TRBV6-5	-	-	TRBJ1-1	TGTGCCGCTCACGGCGGGTATCACACTGAAGCTTTCTTT	CAAHGGYHTEAFF
TRBV5-1	-	TRBD2	TRBJ2-3	TGCGCCAGCAGCTTGGTCCCTAGCGGGGGTGCTAGCACAGATACGCAGTATTTT	CASSLVPSGGASTDTQYF
TRBV18	-	-	TRBJ2-2	TGTGCCAGCTCACCATCGTTTCGGGAGCTGTTTTTT	CASSPSFRELFF
TRBV4-1	once	TRBD1	TRBJ2-3	TGCGCCAGCAGGCCGGGACAGGGGGCAGATACGCAGTATTTT	CASRPGQGADTQYF
TRBV2	-	-	TRBJ2-5	TGTGCCAGCAGTGAAACGGTAGAGACCCAGTACTTC	CASSETVETQYF
TRBV4-1	-	-	TRBJ2-3	TGCGCCAGCAGCCATTCTGGGCAGTATTACGCGACAGATACGCAGTATTTT	CASSHSGQYYATDTQYF
TRBV27	-	-	TRBJ1-6	TGTGCCAGCAGTCTTCGGGAGGATTCACCCCTCCACTTT	CASSLREDSPLHF
TRBV14	once	TRBD1	TRBJ2-7	TGTGCCAGCAGCCAGGGGACAGGCAGATACGAGCAGTACTTC	CASSQGTGRYEQYF
TRBV5-1	-	TRBD2	TRBJ2-5	TGCGCCAGCAGCTTCGGGGGGGGCAGTTCGGAGACCCAGTACTTC	CASSFGGGSSETQYF
TRBV5-3	-	TRBD1	TRBJ1-1	TGTGCCAGCATCCCAGGGGTAGGGGGCATCTCTGAAGCTTTCTTT	CASIPGVGGISEAFF
TRBV19	-	TRBD1	TRBJ2-1	TGTGCCAGTAATGACAGGGTAGTAAGGAATGAGCAGTTCTTC	CASNDRVVRNEQFF